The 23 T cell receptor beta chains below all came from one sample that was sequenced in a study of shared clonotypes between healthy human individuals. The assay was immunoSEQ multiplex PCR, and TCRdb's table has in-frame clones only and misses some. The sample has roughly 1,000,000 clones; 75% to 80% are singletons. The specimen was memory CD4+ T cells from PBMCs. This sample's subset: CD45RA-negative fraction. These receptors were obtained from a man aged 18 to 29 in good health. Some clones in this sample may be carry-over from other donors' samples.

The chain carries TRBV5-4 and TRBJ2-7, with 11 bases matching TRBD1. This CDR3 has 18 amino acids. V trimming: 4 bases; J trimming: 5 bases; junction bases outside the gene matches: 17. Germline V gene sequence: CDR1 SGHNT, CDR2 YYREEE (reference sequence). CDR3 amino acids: CASSPRTGGAPGGNEQYF. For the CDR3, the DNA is TGTGCCAGCAGCCCCAGGACAGGGGGCGCCCCGGGGGGTAACGAGCAGTACTTC.

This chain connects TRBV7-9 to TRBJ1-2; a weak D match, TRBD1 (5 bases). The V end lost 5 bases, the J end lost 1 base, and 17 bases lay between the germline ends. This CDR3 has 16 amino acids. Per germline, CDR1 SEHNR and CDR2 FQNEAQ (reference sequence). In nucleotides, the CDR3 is TGTGCCAGCAGCACCACGCAGGGTTTAAATAACTATGGCTACACCTTC. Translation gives CASSTTQGLNNYGYTF.

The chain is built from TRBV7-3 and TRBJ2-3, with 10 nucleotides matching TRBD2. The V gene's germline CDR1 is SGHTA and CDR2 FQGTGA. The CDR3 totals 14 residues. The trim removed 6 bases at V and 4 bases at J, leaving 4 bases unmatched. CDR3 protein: CASRNLAGADTQYF. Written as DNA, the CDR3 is TGTGCCAGCAGAAACCTAGCGGGAGCAGATACGCAGTATTTT. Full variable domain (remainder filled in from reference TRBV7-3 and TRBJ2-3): GAGVSQTPSNKVTEKGKYVELRCDPISGHTALYWYRQSLGQGPEFLIYFQGTGAADDSGLPNDRFFAVRPEGSVSTLKIQRTERGDSAVYLCASRNLAGADTQYFGPGTRLTVL.

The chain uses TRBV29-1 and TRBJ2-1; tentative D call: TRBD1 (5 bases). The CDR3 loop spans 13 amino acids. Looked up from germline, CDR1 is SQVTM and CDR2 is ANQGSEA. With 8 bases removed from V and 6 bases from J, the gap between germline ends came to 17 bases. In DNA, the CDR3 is TGCAGCTCCAGGGCACCCCTCTCCAATGAGCAGTTCTTC. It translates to CSSRAPLSNEQFF.

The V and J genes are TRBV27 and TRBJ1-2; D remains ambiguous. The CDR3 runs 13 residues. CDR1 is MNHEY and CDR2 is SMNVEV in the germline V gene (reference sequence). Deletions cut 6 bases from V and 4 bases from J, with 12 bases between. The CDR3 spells CASRPRVAYGYTF. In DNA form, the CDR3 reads TGTGCCAGCAGACCCCGGGTGGCCTATGGCTACACCTTC.

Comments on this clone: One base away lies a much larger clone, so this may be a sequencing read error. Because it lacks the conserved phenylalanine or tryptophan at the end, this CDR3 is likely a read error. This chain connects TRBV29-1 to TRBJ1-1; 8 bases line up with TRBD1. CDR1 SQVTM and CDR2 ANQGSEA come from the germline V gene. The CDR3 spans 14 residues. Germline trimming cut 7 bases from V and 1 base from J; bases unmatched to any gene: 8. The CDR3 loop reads CSATGESRNTEAFI. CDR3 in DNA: TGCAGCGCGACAGGGGAGTCGAGGAACACTGAAGCTTTCATT.

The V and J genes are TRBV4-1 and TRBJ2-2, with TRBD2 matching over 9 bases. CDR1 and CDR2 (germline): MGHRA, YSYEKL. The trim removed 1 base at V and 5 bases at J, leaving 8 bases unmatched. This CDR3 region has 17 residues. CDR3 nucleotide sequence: TGCGCCAGCAGCCAAGTGACAAGCGGGAGGAATACCGGGGAGCTGTTTTTT. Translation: CASSQVTSGRNTGELFF.

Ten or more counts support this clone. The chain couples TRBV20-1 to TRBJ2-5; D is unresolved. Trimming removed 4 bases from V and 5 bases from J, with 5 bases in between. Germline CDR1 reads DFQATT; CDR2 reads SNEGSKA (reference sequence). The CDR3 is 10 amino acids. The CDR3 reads CSATLETQYF. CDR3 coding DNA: TGCAGTGCTACATTGGAGACCCAGTACTTC.

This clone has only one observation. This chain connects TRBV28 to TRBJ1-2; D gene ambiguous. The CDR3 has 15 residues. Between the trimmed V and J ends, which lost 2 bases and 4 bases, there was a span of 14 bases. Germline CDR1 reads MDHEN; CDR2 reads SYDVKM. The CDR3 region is CASSLVSAEIYGYTF. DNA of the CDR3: TGTGCCAGCAGTTTAGTGTCGGCAGAAATCTATGGCTACACCTTC.

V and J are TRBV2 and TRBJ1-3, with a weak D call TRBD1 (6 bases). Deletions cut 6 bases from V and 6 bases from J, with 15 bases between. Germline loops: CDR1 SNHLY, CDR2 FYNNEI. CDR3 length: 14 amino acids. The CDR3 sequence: CASRKQGQENTIYF. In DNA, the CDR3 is TGTGCCAGCAGAAAACAGGGTCAAGAAAACACCATATATTTT. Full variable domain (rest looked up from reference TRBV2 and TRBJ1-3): EPEVTQTPSHQVTQMGQEVILRCVPISNHLYFYWYRQILGQKVEFLVSFYNNEISEKSEIFDDQFSVERPDGSNFTLKIRSTKLEDSAMYFCASRKQGQENTIYFGEGSWLTVV.

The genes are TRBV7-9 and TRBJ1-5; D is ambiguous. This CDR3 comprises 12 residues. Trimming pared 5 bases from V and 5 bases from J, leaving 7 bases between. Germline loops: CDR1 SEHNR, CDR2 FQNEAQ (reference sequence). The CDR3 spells CASSPPDQPQHF. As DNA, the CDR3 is TGTGCCAGCAGCCCCCCCGATCAGCCCCAGCATTTT. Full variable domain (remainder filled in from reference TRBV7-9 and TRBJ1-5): DTGVSQNPRHKITKRGQNVTFRCDPISEHNRLYWYRQTLGQGPEFLTYFQNEAQLEKSRLLSDRFSAERPKGSFSTLEIQRTEQGDSAMYLCASSPPDQPQHFGDGTRLSIL.

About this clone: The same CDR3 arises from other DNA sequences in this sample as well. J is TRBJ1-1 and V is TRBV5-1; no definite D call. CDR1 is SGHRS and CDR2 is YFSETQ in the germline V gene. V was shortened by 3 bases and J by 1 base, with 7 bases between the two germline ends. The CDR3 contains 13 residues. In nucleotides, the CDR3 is TGCGCCAGCAGCTCCCCACCGAACACTGAAGCTTTCTTT. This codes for CASSSPPNTEAFF.

The CDR3 DNA reads TGTGCCTGGAGTCTCGAGTCCGGCAGGGGATCGCAGACCCAGTACTTC. It yields the protein CAWSLESGRGSQTQYF. This rearrangement joins TRBV30 to TRBJ2-5; possibly TRBD1 for D (6 bases). V lost 2 bases and J 6 bases, leaving 22 bases between the germline ends. CDR1 is GTSNPN, CDR2 SVGIG, per germline (reference sequence). This CDR3 contains 16 residues.

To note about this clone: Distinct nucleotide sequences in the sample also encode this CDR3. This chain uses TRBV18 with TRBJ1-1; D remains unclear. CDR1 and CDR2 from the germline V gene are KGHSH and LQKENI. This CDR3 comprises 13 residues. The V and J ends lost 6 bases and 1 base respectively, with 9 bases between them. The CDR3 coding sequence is TGTGCCAGCTCCCCCGGACGGAACACTGAAGCTTTCTTT. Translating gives CASSPGRNTEAFF.

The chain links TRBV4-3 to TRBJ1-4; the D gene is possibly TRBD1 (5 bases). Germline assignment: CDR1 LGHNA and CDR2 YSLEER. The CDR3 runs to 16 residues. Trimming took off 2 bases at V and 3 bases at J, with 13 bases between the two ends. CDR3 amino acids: CASSQYEGAANEKLFF. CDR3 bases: TGCGCCAGCAGCCAATACGAAGGGGCGGCTAATGAAAAACTGTTTTTT.

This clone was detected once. This CDR3 is CASSPWTSGSADTQYF. The CDR3 DNA reads as TGTGCCAGCAGCCCATGGACTAGCGGGAGCGCAGATACGCAGTATTTT. This chain uses TRBV11-2 with TRBJ2-3, with TRBD2 matching 13 bases. V was clipped by 5 bases and J by 4 bases; unmatched bases: 6. The V gene's germline CDR1 is SGHAT and CDR2 FQNNGV. The CDR3 length is 16 residues.

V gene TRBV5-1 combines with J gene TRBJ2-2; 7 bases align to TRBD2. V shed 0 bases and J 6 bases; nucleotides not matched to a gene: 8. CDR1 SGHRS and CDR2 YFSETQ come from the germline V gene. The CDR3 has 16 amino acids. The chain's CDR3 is CASSLEAGAASGELFF. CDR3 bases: TGCGCCAGCAGCTTGGAGGCGGGAGCAGCTTCCGGGGAGCTGTTTTTT.

The CDR3 bases are TGTGCCAGCAGTGCCCCTCCTCATGAGCAGTTCTTC. Amino acids: CASSAPPHEQFF. The chain combines TRBV2 with TRBJ2-1; no reliable D call. Trimming left V 4 bases short and J 8 bases short, with 9 bases between. Germline V lookup: CDR1 SNHLY, CDR2 FYNNEI. This CDR3 has 12 amino acids.

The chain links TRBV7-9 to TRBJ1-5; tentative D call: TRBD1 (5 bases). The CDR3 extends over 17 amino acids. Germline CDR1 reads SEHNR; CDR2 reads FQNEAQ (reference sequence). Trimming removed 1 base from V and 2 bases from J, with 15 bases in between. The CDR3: CASSLEEGRVGNQPQHF. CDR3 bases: TGTGCCAGCAGCTTAGAAGAGGGGAGAGTCGGCAATCAGCCCCAGCATTTT. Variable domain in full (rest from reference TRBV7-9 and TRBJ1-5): DTGVSQNPRHKITKRGQNVTFRCDPISEHNRLYWYRQTLGQGPEFLTYFQNEAQLEKSRLLSDRFSAERPKGSFSTLEIQRTEQGDSAMYLCASSLEEGRVGNQPQHFGDGTRLSIL.

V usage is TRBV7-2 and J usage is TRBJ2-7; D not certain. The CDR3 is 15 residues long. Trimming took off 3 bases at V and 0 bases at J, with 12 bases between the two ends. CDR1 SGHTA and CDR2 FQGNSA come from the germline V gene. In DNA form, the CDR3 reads TGTGCCAGCAGCTTCCCGACGGGTTTCTCCTACGAGCAGTACTTC. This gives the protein CASSFPTGFSYEQYF.

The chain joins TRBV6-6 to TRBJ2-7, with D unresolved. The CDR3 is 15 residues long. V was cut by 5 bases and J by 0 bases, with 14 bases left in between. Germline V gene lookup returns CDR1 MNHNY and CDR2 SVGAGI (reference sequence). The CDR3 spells CASSPVGARSYEQYF. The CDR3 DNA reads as TGTGCCAGCAGTCCCGTGGGCGCTCGCTCCTACGAGCAGTACTTC.

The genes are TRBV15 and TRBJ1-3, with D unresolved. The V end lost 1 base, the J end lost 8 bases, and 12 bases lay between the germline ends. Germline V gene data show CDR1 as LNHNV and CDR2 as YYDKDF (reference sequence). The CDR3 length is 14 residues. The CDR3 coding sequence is TGTGCCACCAGCAGAGTTGTAGAGGGAGACACCATATATTTT. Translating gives CATSRVVEGDTIYF.

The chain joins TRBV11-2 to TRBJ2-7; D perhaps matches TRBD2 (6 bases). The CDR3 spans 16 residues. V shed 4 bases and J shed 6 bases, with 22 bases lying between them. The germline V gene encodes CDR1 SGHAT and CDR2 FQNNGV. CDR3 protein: CASSWGRGRGVSEQYF. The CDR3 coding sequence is TGTGCCAGCAGCTGGGGTAGAGGCCGCGGGGTCAGCGAGCAGTACTTC. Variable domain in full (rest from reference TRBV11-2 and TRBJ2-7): EAGVAQSPRYKIIEKRQSVAFWCNPISGHATLYWYQQILGQGPKLLIQFQNNGVVDDSQLPKDRFSAERLKGVDSTLKIQPAKLEDSAVYLCASSWGRGRGVSEQYFGPGTRLTVT.